These T cell receptor beta chains were read from a single sample in a study of cytomegalovirus exposure and HLA in healthy donors. The table came from immunoSEQ multiplex PCR; TCRdb's copy has only in-frame clones and leaves some out. The sample holds 55,000 to 80,000 clones, 90% to 95% seen once. Sequenced material: PBMCs. The receptor source for this set is a man between 18 and 29 years old in good health and CMV-seropositive. Both conserved end residues are part of each CDR3. D genes are given only for firm matches. For some rows the clone size is stated as once, few or many, or as a class when expanded; others skip it.

D gene: .; J gene: TRBJ2-7; clone size: .; V gene: TRBV4-1; CDR3 length: 15; CDR3 protein: CASSQVAGVSYEQYF; CDR3 DNA: TGCGCCAGCAGCCAAGTTGCAGGGGTATCCTACGAGCAGTACTTC
D gene: .; J gene: TRBJ1-2; clone size: .; V gene: TRBV7-2; CDR3 length: 14; CDR3 protein: CASSYVGLSYGYTF; CDR3 DNA: TGTGCCAGCAGCTACGTGGGACTTTCCTATGGCTACACCTTC
D gene: .; J gene: TRBJ2-2; clone size: .; V gene: TRBV5-1; CDR3 length: 15; CDR3 protein: CASSLVLLGLGELFF; CDR3 DNA: TGCGCCAGCAGCTTGGTACTCCTGGGGCTCGGGGAGCTGTTTTTT
D gene: .; J gene: TRBJ1-2; clone size: few; V gene: TRBV6-1; CDR3 length: 12; CDR3 protein: CATWEGRNGYTF; CDR3 DNA: TGTGCCACCTGGGAGGGGCGGAATGGCTACACCTTC
D gene: TRBD2; J gene: TRBJ2-1; clone size: .; V gene: TRBV7-9; CDR3 length: 15; CDR3 protein: CASSLAGGPGNEQFF; CDR3 DNA: TGTGCCAGCAGCTTAGCGGGAGGGCCGGGGAATGAGCAGTTCTTC
D gene: .; J gene: TRBJ2-5; clone size: .; V gene: TRBV15; CDR3 length: 13; CDR3 protein: CATSNRYQETQYF; CDR3 DNA: TGTGCCACCAGCAACAGGTACCAAGAGACCCAGTACTTC
D gene: TRBD2; J gene: TRBJ2-7; clone size: .; V gene: TRBV4-1; CDR3 length: 16; CDR3 protein: CASSQDFQRGAYEQYF; CDR3 DNA: TGCGCCAGCAGCCAAGATTTTCAGCGGGGGGCCTACGAGCAGTACTTC
D gene: .; J gene: TRBJ2-3; clone size: .; V gene: TRBV4-1; CDR3 length: 17; CDR3 protein: CASSQVGRIGVTDTQYF; CDR3 DNA: TGCGCCAGCAGCCAAGTCGGGCGGATAGGGGTCACAGATACGCAGTATTTT
D gene: TRBD1; J gene: TRBJ2-5; clone size: .; V gene: TRBV28; CDR3 length: 15; CDR3 protein: CASSSTGGFLETQYF; CDR3 DNA: TGTGCCAGCAGTTCTACAGGGGGCTTTTTAGAGACCCAGTACTTC
D gene: .; J gene: TRBJ2-1; clone size: .; V gene: TRBV5-4; CDR3 length: 16; CDR3 protein: CASSLAGLHRGNEQFF; CDR3 DNA: TGTGCCAGCAGCTTGGCAGGACTACACCGAGGGAATGAGCAGTTCTTC
D gene: .; J gene: TRBJ1-5; clone size: .; V gene: TRBV7-2; CDR3 length: 13; CDR3 protein: CASSFSGNQPQHF; CDR3 DNA: TGTGCCAGCAGCTTCTCAGGGAATCAGCCCCAGCATTTT
D gene: .; J gene: TRBJ1-2; clone size: .; V gene: TRBV7-2; CDR3 length: 14; CDR3 protein: CASNRVSANYGYTF; CDR3 DNA: TGTGCCAGCAACAGGGTGTCGGCTAACTATGGCTACACCTTC
D gene: .; J gene: TRBJ1-3; clone size: .; V gene: TRBV9; CDR3 length: 11; CDR3 protein: CASPQGNTIYF; CDR3 DNA: TGTGCCAGCCCCCAGGGAAACACCATATATTTT
D gene: .; J gene: TRBJ1-1; clone size: .; V gene: TRBV27; CDR3 length: 14; CDR3 protein: CASSLRHQNTEAFF; CDR3 DNA: TGTGCCAGCAGTTTAAGACACCAGAACACTGAAGCTTTCTTT
D gene: TRBD2; J gene: TRBJ2-7; clone size: .; V gene: TRBV4-1; CDR3 length: 16; CDR3 protein: CASSQDPSGRGYEQYF; CDR3 DNA: TGCGCCAGCAGCCAAGACCCAAGCGGGAGAGGGTACGAGCAGTACTTC
D gene: .; J gene: TRBJ2-1; clone size: .; V gene: TRBV9; CDR3 length: 15; CDR3 protein: CASSPGGRSYNEQFF; CDR3 DNA: TGTGCCAGCAGCCCGGGGGGCCGATCCTACAATGAGCAGTTCTTC
D gene: TRBD1; J gene: TRBJ2-7; clone size: .; V gene: TRBV5-6; CDR3 length: 14; CDR3 protein: CASSSGQVLYEQYF; CDR3 DNA: TGTGCCAGCAGCTCGGGACAGGTTCTCTACGAGCAGTACTTC
D gene: TRBD2; J gene: TRBJ2-3; clone size: .; V gene: TRBV11-2; CDR3 length: 17; CDR3 protein: CASSLRTSVPSTDTQYF; CDR3 DNA: TGTGCCAGCAGCCTACGGACTAGCGTACCTAGCACAGATACGCAGTATTTT
D gene: TRBD1; J gene: TRBJ2-3; clone size: .; V gene: TRBV5-5; CDR3 length: 15; CDR3 protein: CASSSPGQGSRTQYF; CDR3 DNA: TGTGCCAGCAGCTCACCGGGACAGGGTTCGCGTACGCAGTATTTT
D gene: .; J gene: TRBJ1-4; clone size: .; V gene: TRBV28; CDR3 length: 16; CDR3 protein: CASSLDSSATNEKLFF; CDR3 DNA: TGTGCCAGCAGTTTGGACAGTTCGGCAACTAATGAAAAACTGTTTTTT
D gene: TRBD1; J gene: TRBJ1-4; clone size: .; V gene: TRBV28; CDR3 length: 15; CDR3 protein: CASMGNRQGPEKLFF; CDR3 DNA: TGTGCCAGCATGGGTAACCGACAGGGGCCTGAAAAACTGTTTTTT
D gene: .; J gene: TRBJ1-1; clone size: .; V gene: TRBV9; CDR3 length: 13; CDR3 protein: CASSPHSGTEAFF; CDR3 DNA: TGTGCCAGCAGCCCCCATAGCGGCACTGAAGCTTTCTTT
D gene: TRBD2; J gene: TRBJ2-7; clone size: .; V gene: TRBV19; CDR3 length: 14; CDR3 protein: CASSLTSGSYEQYF; CDR3 DNA: TGTGCCAGTAGTTTGACTAGCGGCTCCTACGAGCAGTACTTC
D gene: .; J gene: TRBJ1-4; clone size: .; V gene: TRBV9; CDR3 length: 13; CDR3 protein: CASSPGDPKKLFF; CDR3 DNA: TGTGCCAGCAGCCCAGGGGACCCTAAAAAACTGTTTTTT
D gene: TRBD2; J gene: TRBJ2-1; clone size: .; V gene: TRBV2; CDR3 length: 16; CDR3 protein: CASSEDPPGGYNEQFF; CDR3 DNA: TGTGCCAGCAGTGAAGATCCACCGGGGGGCTACAATGAGCAGTTCTTC
D gene: .; J gene: TRBJ2-7; clone size: .; V gene: TRBV29-1; CDR3 length: 13; CDR3 protein: CSGGGGLPYEQYF; CDR3 DNA: TGCAGCGGGGGCGGGGGCCTGCCCTACGAGCAGTACTTC
D gene: TRBD1; J gene: TRBJ2-2; clone size: .; V gene: TRBV7-9; CDR3 length: 14; CDR3 protein: CASSLQGADGELFF; CDR3 DNA: TGTGCCAGCAGCTTACAGGGGGCGGACGGGGAGCTGTTTTTT
D gene: TRBD2; J gene: TRBJ2-1; clone size: .; V gene: TRBV6-5; CDR3 length: 16; CDR3 protein: CASSSGLAGGRNEQFF; CDR3 DNA: TGTGCCAGCAGTTCCGGACTAGCGGGGGGGAGGAATGAGCAGTTCTTC
D gene: TRBD1; J gene: TRBJ2-6; clone size: .; V gene: TRBV10-3; CDR3 length: 15; CDR3 protein: CATGTGSVGANVLTF; CDR3 DNA: TGTGCCACCGGGACAGGGTCGGTAGGGGCCAACGTCCTGACTTTC
D gene: .; J gene: TRBJ1-5; clone size: .; V gene: TRBV6-1; CDR3 length: 13; CDR3 protein: CASSPTVDQPQHF; CDR3 DNA: TGTGCCAGCAGCCCCACGGTTGATCAGCCCCAGCATTTT
D gene: TRBD1; J gene: TRBJ1-2; clone size: .; V gene: TRBV19; CDR3 length: 16; CDR3 protein: CASSTGTDLSNYGYTF; CDR3 DNA: TGTGCCAGTAGTACCGGGACAGACCTGAGTAACTATGGCTACACCTTC
D gene: TRBD1; J gene: TRBJ1-6; clone size: few; V gene: TRBV5-1; CDR3 length: 14; CDR3 protein: CASSRDRANSPLHF; CDR3 DNA: TGCGCCAGCAGCCGGGACAGGGCCAATTCACCCCTCCACTTT
D gene: TRBD1; J gene: TRBJ2-5; clone size: .; V gene: TRBV10-3; CDR3 length: 16; CDR3 protein: CAISEPKTGTKETQYF; CDR3 DNA: TGTGCCATCAGTGAGCCGAAGACAGGGACCAAAGAGACCCAGTACTTC
D gene: TRBD1; J gene: TRBJ1-4; clone size: .; V gene: TRBV10-2; CDR3 length: 20; CDR3 protein: CASSETPWDRIRSGGEKLFF; CDR3 DNA: TGCGCCAGCAGTGAGACCCCCTGGGACAGGATTCGTTCAGGTGGTGAAAAACTGTTTTTT
D gene: TRBD1; J gene: TRBJ2-1; clone size: .; V gene: TRBV4-1; CDR3 length: 16; CDR3 protein: CASSLGPGQGTHEQFF; CDR3 DNA: TGCGCCAGCAGCCTGGGCCCGGGACAGGGGACCCATGAGCAGTTCTTC
D gene: TRBD1; J gene: TRBJ1-4; clone size: .; V gene: TRBV2; CDR3 length: 14; CDR3 protein: CASRDRTGTSELFF; CDR3 DNA: TGTGCCAGCAGAGACCGGACAGGGACGTCGGAACTGTTTTTT
D gene: .; J gene: TRBJ1-6; clone size: .; V gene: TRBV7-2; CDR3 length: 12; CDR3 protein: CASSTQNSPLHF; CDR3 DNA: TGTGCCAGCAGCACACAGAATTCACCCCTCCACTTT
D gene: TRBD2; J gene: TRBJ2-1; clone size: once; V gene: TRBV6-4; CDR3 length: 16; CDR3 protein: CASSESSGTSNNEQFF; CDR3 DNA: TGTGCCAGCAGTGAATCCTCCGGGACTAGTAACAATGAGCAGTTCTTC
D gene: .; J gene: TRBJ1-3; clone size: .; V gene: TRBV4-1; CDR3 length: 17; CDR3 protein: CASSRGGVVYSGNTIYF; CDR3 DNA: TGCGCCAGCAGCAGGGGGGGGGTAGTGTACTCTGGAAACACCATATATTTT
D gene: .; J gene: TRBJ2-4; clone size: .; V gene: TRBV10-3; CDR3 length: 15; CDR3 protein: CAISSSTGAKNIQYF; CDR3 DNA: TGTGCCATCAGTTCCTCTACGGGGGCCAAAAACATTCAGTACTTC
D gene: TRBD1; J gene: TRBJ1-4; clone size: .; V gene: TRBV5-1; CDR3 length: 16; CDR3 protein: CASSLGIQGAGEKLFF; CDR3 DNA: TGCGCCAGCAGCTTGGGAATCCAGGGGGCTGGAGAAAAACTGTTTTTT
D gene: .; J gene: TRBJ2-2; clone size: .; V gene: TRBV7-8; CDR3 length: 12; CDR3 protein: CAGDQDYGELFF; CDR3 DNA: TGTGCAGGGGACCAGGACTACGGGGAGCTGTTTTTT